The sequence of this T cell receptor beta chain was determined in a study of T cells in Graves' hyperthyroidism and ophthalmopathy. Trimming cost V 2 bases and J 1 base, with 12 bases left between them. Germline CDR1 is SGHTA and CDR2 is FQGNSA. This CDR3 contains 15 residues. The sample holds many counts of this clonotype. RNA transcripts were the template for amplifying TCR beta CDR3 regions. Using the HTBI primer set, a first-round RT-PCR was run on the TCR CDR3. TCRdb redid the calling of the multiplex PCR reads with MiXCR, one entry per CDR3 protein. The data hold 500,000 or so distinct CDR3 sequences, with 16% observed a single time.

The receptor was isolated from a young woman with Graves' ophthalmopathy. This chain connects TRBV7-2 to TRBJ2-7, with D perhaps TRBD1 (5 bases). Sequencing was done on a sample of blood. CDR3 coding DNA: TGTGCCAGCAGCTTAATGCCAGGGCCTTCCTACGAGCAGTACTTC. It specifies CASSLMPGPSYEQYF.